These 31 T cell receptor beta chains originate from one sample sequenced in a study of cytotoxic CD8 clonotypes in ibrutinib-treated CLL. Repertoires were generated with immunoSEQ multiplex PCR, while TCRdb's copy carries only in-frame clones and drops some. The sample yields under 300,000 clones, about 72% seen once. This specimen consisted of PBMCs, obtained at disease progression, from a patient treated with ibrutinib. All receptors come from a human donor with chronic lymphocytic leukemia.

This clone was counted a few times. This chain links TRBV28 with TRBJ1-2; no firm D call. The CDR3 covers 10 residues. V was cut by 6 bases and J by 6 bases, with 5 bases left in between. CDR1 and CDR2 (germline): MDHEN, SYDVKM. Here the CDR3 reads CASSENGYTF. The DNA of the CDR3 is TGTGCCAGCAGCGAGAATGGCTACACCTTC.

This clone was seen only once. The chain links TRBV4-2 to TRBJ2-1, with a weak D call TRBD2 (6 bases). Trimming stripped 3 bases from V and 10 bases from J, with 16 bases between. CDR1 and CDR2 from the germline V gene are LGHNA and YNFKEQ. The CDR3 is 14 residues long. DNA of the CDR3: TGTGCCAGCAGCCAGGGACTTACTTATCCGGAGCAGTTCTTC. Residues: CASSQGLTYPEQFF.

J is TRBJ1-1 and V is TRBV9, with no clear D. CDR1 and CDR2 from the germline V gene are SGDLS and YYNGEE. V lost 9 bases to trimming and J lost 4 bases, with 10 bases between them. The CDR3 sequence is 11 residues long. In DNA form, the CDR3 reads TGTGCCACCAACCCCAGCACTGAAGCTTTCTTT. Translating gives CATNPSTEAFF.

The chain employs TRBV7-2 and TRBJ2-7; 8 bases line up with TRBD1. After removal of 1 base from V and 2 bases from J, the junction contained 4 bases not matched to a gene. There are 15 residues in the CDR3. CDR1 is SGHTA, CDR2 FQGNSA, per germline. DNA of the CDR3: TGTGCCAGCAGCTTAGACGGCAGGGGGCCCTACGAGCAGTACTTC. This sequence encodes CASSLDGRGPYEQYF.

The V and J genes are TRBV4-3 and TRBJ2-7; 8 positions agree with TRBD2. V lost 1 base, J lost 2 bases, and 4 bases stayed unmatched. The germline V gene encodes CDR1 LGHNA and CDR2 YSLEER. The CDR3 loop spans 15 amino acids. As DNA, the CDR3 is TGCGCCAGCAGCCAAGGTTACGGGAGGGCCTACGAGCAGTACTTC. Protein product: CASSQGYGRAYEQYF.

This sequence joins TRBV29-1 and TRBJ2-2; a weak D match, TRBD2 (7 bases). Germline V gene data show CDR1 as SQVTM and CDR2 as ANQGSEA. The CDR3 totals 15 residues. The V and J ends lost 6 bases and 0 bases respectively, with 14 bases between them. CDR3 nucleotides: TGCAGCGTGAGGGGCGGGGGCACGAACACCGGGGAGCTGTTTTTT. Its protein is CSVRGGGTNTGELFF.

This clone has a handful of counts. V gene TRBV6-1 combines with J gene TRBJ2-5; TRBD1 aligns across 12 bases. CDR3 length: 15 residues. The germline gives CDR1 MNHNS, CDR2 SASEGT. The ends lost 4 bases at V and 5 bases at J; junction bases unmatched: 5. This chain's CDR3 is CASSVTGTGGETQYF. CDR3 nucleotide sequence: TGTGCCAGCAGTGTTACCGGGACAGGGGGCGAGACCCAGTACTTC.

V is TRBV9 and J is TRBJ2-1; 10 nucleotides match TRBD1. The germline CDR1 and CDR2 sequences are SGDLS and YYNGEE. V lost 2 bases and J lost 7; bases outside the gene matches: 6. The CDR3 is 15 residues long. In DNA form, the CDR3 reads TGTGCCAGCAGCGTCGACAGGGGGCTTCGGAATGAGCAGTTCTTC. Translating it yields CASSVDRGLRNEQFF.

The chain is built from TRBV2 and TRBJ1-2, with D maybe TRBD1 (5 bases). Deletions cut 3 bases from V and 7 bases from J, with 9 bases between. The germline CDR1 and CDR2 sequences are SNHLY and FYNNEI. This CDR3 has 12 amino acids. The CDR3 loop reads CASSDLRAGYTF. CDR3 DNA: TGTGCCAGCAGTGATCTCAGGGCTGGCTACACCTTC.

This rearrangement joins TRBV10-1 to TRBJ2-7; 10 bases align to TRBD1. Germline CDR1 reads WNHNN; CDR2 reads SYGVQD (reference sequence). With 9 bases clipped from V and 3 bases from J, the junction kept 5 bases outside the gene matches. This CDR3 spans 13 amino acids. The CDR3 sequence: CARPGQGYYEQYF. For the CDR3, the DNA is TGCGCCAGGCCGGGACAGGGGTACTACGAGCAGTACTTC.

The rearrangement joins TRBV18 to TRBJ1-2; perhaps TRBD1 as D (5 bases). This CDR3 spans 14 amino acids. Germline CDR1 is KGHSH and CDR2 is LQKENI. The V end was cut by 2 bases, the J end by 4 bases, with 11 bases between. The CDR3 spells CASSPGARFYGYTF. CDR3 sequence (DNA): TGTGCCAGCTCACCAGGGGCCCGCTTCTATGGCTACACCTTC.

This clone was seen more than once but under ten times. A junction end diverges from the germline sequence, so it may reflect a read error. The same CDR3 is also encoded by other DNA sequences in this sample. The genes are TRBV20-1 and TRBJ2-3; D remains unclear. This CDR3 spans 10 amino acids. Germline V lookup: CDR1 DFQATT, CDR2 SNEGSKA (reference sequence). The CDR3 DNA reads TGCAGTGCTAGCAGAGATACGCAGTATTTT. The encoded protein is CSASRDTQYF.

The V and J genes are TRBV6-5 and TRBJ2-5; D remains unclear. CDR1 and CDR2 from the germline V gene are MNHEY and SVGAGI. Trimming cost V 2 bases and J 4 bases, with 8 bases left between them. The length of the CDR3 is 13 residues. The CDR3 sequence: CASSYILSETQYF. In DNA form, the CDR3 reads TGTGCCAGCAGTTACATCCTGTCAGAGACCCAGTACTTC.

This clone occurred once. The chain carries TRBV5-6 and TRBJ2-2; 7 bases match TRBD2. Germline V CDR1 and CDR2: SGHDT, YYEEEE. V shed 1 base, J shed 2 bases, and the junction held 8 bases outside the gene matches. The CDR3 is 17 residues long. The CDR3 nucleotides are TGTGCCAGCAGCTTGTCTTTGGCTAGCGGTAACACCGGGGAGCTGTTTTTT. This sequence encodes CASSLSLASGNTGELFF.

This clone appeared a few times. The rearrangement links TRBV9 to TRBJ2-3; D possibly uses TRBD1 or TRBD2 (6 bases each). Germline V gene sequence: CDR1 SGDLS, CDR2 YYNGEE. Trimming took off 0 bases at V and 1 base at J, with 12 bases between the two ends. The CDR3 sequence is 16 residues long. The CDR3 nucleotides are TGTGCCAGCAGCGTAGAGGGGGGTGGCGGCACAGATACGCAGTATTTT. Translation gives CASSVEGGGGTDTQYF.

The chain combines TRBV6-6 with TRBJ2-5; maybe TRBD1 (6 bases). This CDR3 region has 14 residues. CDR1 and CDR2 from the germline V gene are MNHNY and SVGAGI (reference sequence). V was shortened by 5 bases and J by 2 bases, with 12 bases between the two germline ends. The CDR3 loop reads CASSTPGQQETQYF. The CDR3 DNA follows: TGTGCCAGCAGTACCCCCGGACAGCAAGAGACCCAGTACTTC.

This chain links TRBV19 with TRBJ2-7, with 9 bases identical to TRBD2. After removal of 1 base from V and 2 bases from J, the junction contained 3 bases not matched to a gene. The CDR3 is 15 amino acids. Germline CDR1 is LNHDA and CDR2 is SQIVND (reference sequence). CDR3 bases: TGTGCCAGTAGTATAGGACTAGCGGAGACCTACGAGCAGTACTTC. Protein: CASSIGLAETYEQYF.

This clone was counted a few times. Other DNA sequences in the sample encode the same CDR3. This chain joins TRBV27 and TRBJ2-1; D possibly matches TRBD1 or TRBD2 (5 bases each). With 2 bases removed from V and 4 bases from J, the gap between germline ends came to 12 bases. This CDR3 is 15 amino acids long. Germline V lookup: CDR1 MNHEY, CDR2 SMNVEV (reference sequence). The CDR3 sequence: CASSLGAGTYNEQFF. DNA for the CDR3: TGTGCCAGCAGTTTAGGGGCAGGGACGTACAATGAGCAGTTCTTC.

This chain uses TRBV2 with TRBJ2-7; D unresolved. Germline V gene lookup returns CDR1 SNHLY and CDR2 FYNNEI. The CDR3 length is 14 residues. V was pared by 6 bases and J by 2 bases, with 14 bases between. The CDR3 DNA follows: TGTGCCAGCAGGGCATTTCGACCCCCCTACGAGCAGTACTTC. It encodes CASRAFRPPYEQYF.

This chain joins TRBV5-1 and TRBJ2-3; maybe TRBD2 (6 bases). Per the germline V gene, CDR1 is SGHRS and CDR2 is YFSETQ. The V and J ends lost 0 bases and 2 bases respectively, with 16 bases between them. This CDR3 has 17 amino acids. As DNA, the CDR3 is TGCGCCAGCAGCTTGGATCCCCCGGGACTTTTCACAGATACGCAGTATTTT. Translating gives CASSLDPPGLFTDTQYF. Combining the CDR3 with reference TRBV5-1 and TRBJ2-3 gives the whole variable domain KAGVTQTPRYLIKTRGQQVTLSCSPISGHRSVSWYQQTPGQGLQFLFEYFSETQRNKGNFPGRFSGRQFSNSRSEMNVSTLELGDSALYLCASSLDPPGLFTDTQYFGPGTRLTVL.

This sequence joins TRBV4-3 and TRBJ2-1, with 8 bases identical to TRBD2. This CDR3 spans 16 amino acids. CDR1 is LGHNA, CDR2 YSLEER, per germline. J lost 4 bases, V lost 3 bases, and 8 bases had no gene match. The CDR3 DNA sequence: TGCGCCAGCAGCCAGGAGAGCGGGAGAGGGTACAATGAGCAGTTCTTC. This translates into CASSQESGRGYNEQFF.

The rearrangement joins TRBV4-2 to TRBJ1-2; TRBD1 matches 7 bases. The CDR3 runs 13 residues. Germline lookup yields CDR1 LGHNA and CDR2 YNFKEQ. J was trimmed by 4 bases and V by 4 bases; bases with no gene match: 3. The CDR3, as DNA: TGTGCCAGCAGCCGGGACAGCAGCTATGGCTACACCTTC. Its translation: CASSRDSSYGYTF.

In its sample, this clone was seen a few times. V is TRBV27 and J is TRBJ2-3; TRBD1 matches 7 bases. Germline V gives CDR1 MNHEY, CDR2 SMNVEV (reference sequence). The ends lost 3 bases at V and 2 bases at J; junction bases unmatched: 8. CDR3 length: 16 residues. This CDR3 is CASSFLDRVNTDTQYF. The DNA of the CDR3 is TGTGCCAGCAGTTTCCTCGACAGGGTGAACACAGATACGCAGTATTTT.

The chain has TRBV2 and TRBJ2-1, with D maybe TRBD2 (5 bases). Trimming took off 5 bases at V and 8 bases at J, with 10 bases between the two ends. Germline V gene sequence: CDR1 SNHLY, CDR2 FYNNEI. The CDR3 consists of 12 residues. For the CDR3, the DNA is TGTGCCAGCAGTAGTCTAGCCGATGAGCAGTTCTTC. This codes for CASSSLADEQFF.

CDR3 sequence: CASSPRDPPRELFF. The CDR3 DNA is TGTGCCAGCAGCCCCCGGGACCCCCCCCGGGAGCTGTTTTTT. V and J are TRBV7-2 and TRBJ2-2; the D call may be TRBD1 or TRBD2 (5 bases each). Germline CDR1 reads SGHTA; CDR2 reads FQGNSA. V gave up 5 bases and J gave up 9 bases, with 16 bases separating them. This CDR3 has 14 residues.

This chain links TRBV5-1 with TRBJ2-7; D is perhaps TRBD1 (5 bases). The CDR3 length is 15 residues. V lost 1 base, J lost 4 bases, and 15 bases lay in between. Germline CDR1 is SGHRS and CDR2 is YFSETQ. Here the CDR3 reads CASSLRSGRDYEQYF. The CDR3 region has the DNA TGCGCCAGCAGCTTGAGGTCAGGGCGAGATTACGAGCAGTACTTC.

In this sample, this clone turned up once. The chain joins TRBV11-3 to TRBJ1-5; perhaps TRBD1 as D (5 bases). V was shortened by 5 bases and J by 2 bases, with 19 bases between the two germline ends. Germline assignment: CDR1 SGHNT and CDR2 YENEEA. This CDR3 is built from 17 residues. The CDR3 nucleotides are TGTGCCAGCAGCCCCCCAAGCCCCAGGGACGGCAATCAGCCCCAGCATTTT. Translating gives CASSPPSPRDGNQPQHF.

This chain links TRBV7-6 with TRBJ1-2; D is uncertain. CDR1 and CDR2 from the germline V gene are SGHVS and FNYEAQ. This CDR3 region has 14 residues. V was pared by 4 bases and J by 8 bases, with 17 bases between. The CDR3 is CASSSTVGPRGYTF. The CDR3 DNA reads TGTGCCAGCAGCTCGACTGTAGGGCCTAGGGGCTACACCTTC.

This chain connects TRBV19 to TRBJ1-2; D is possibly TRBD1 (5 bases). Germline V gene lookup returns CDR1 LNHDA and CDR2 SQIVND (reference sequence). The CDR3 runs to 13 residues. Trimming shortened V by 5 bases and J by 4 bases, and 11 bases separated the two germline ends. In nucleotides, the CDR3 is TGTGCCAGTAGTGCTACAGGTGGCTATGGCTACACCTTC. Encoded protein: CASSATGGYGYTF. The whole variable domain, filled in from reference TRBV19 and TRBJ1-2, reads DGGITQSPKYLFRKEGQNVTLSCEQNLNHDAMYWYRQDPGQGLRLIYYSQIVNDFQKGDIAEGYSVSREKKESFPLTVTSAQKNPTAFYLCASSATGGYGYTFGSGTRLTVV.

This clone has a handful of counts. The CDR3 sequence is CASSLTINTEAFF. The CDR3, as DNA: TGTGCCAGTAGTCTAACGATTAACACTGAAGCTTTCTTT. V and J are TRBV19 and TRBJ1-1; the D is unclear. Germline-derived CDR1 and CDR2 are LNHDA and SQIVND (reference sequence). The CDR3 is 13 residues long. Deletions cut 5 bases from V and 2 bases from J, with 9 bases between.

The chain combines TRBV7-2 with TRBJ1-2, with 10 bases lining up with TRBD1. Per germline, CDR1 SGHTA and CDR2 FQGNSA. V shed 1 base, J shed 8 bases, and the junction held 10 bases outside the gene matches. The CDR3 runs to 16 residues. DNA for the CDR3: TGTGCCAGCAGCTTAGTGGGGACAGGGGCGCCGATGGGCTACACCTTC. This sequence encodes CASSLVGTGAPMGYTF.